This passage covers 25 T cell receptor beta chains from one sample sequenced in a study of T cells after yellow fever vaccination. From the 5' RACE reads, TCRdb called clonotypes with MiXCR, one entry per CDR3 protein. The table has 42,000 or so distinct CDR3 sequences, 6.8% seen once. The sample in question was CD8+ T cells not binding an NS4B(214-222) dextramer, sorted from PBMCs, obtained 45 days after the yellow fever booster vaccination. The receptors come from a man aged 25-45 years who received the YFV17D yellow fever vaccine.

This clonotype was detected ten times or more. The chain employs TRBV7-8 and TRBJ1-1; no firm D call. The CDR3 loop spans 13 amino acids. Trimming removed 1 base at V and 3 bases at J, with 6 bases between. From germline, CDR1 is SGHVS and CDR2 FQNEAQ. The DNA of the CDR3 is TGTGCCAGCAGCTTAGGGATAGACACTGAAGCTTTCTTT. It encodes CASSLGIDTEAFF.

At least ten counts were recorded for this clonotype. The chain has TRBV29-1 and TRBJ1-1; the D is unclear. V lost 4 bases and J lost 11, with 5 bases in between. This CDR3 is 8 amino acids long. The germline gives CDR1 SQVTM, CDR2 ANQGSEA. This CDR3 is CSVGYAFF. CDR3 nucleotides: TGCAGCGTTGGATATGCTTTCTTT.

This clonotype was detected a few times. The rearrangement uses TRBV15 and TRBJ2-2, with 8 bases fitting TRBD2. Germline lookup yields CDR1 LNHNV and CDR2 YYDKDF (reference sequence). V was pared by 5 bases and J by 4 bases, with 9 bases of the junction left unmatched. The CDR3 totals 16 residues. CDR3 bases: TGTGCCACCAGCCGAGCTCAGCGGGAGCGCACCGGGGAGCTGTTTTTT. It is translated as CATSRAQRERTGELFF.

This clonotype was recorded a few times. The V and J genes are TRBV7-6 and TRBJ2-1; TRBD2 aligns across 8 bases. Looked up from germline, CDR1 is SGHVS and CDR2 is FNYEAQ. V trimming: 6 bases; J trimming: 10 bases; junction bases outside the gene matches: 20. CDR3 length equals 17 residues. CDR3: CASRSIAKGLAGSEQFF. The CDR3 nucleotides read TGTGCCAGCAGATCTATCGCCAAAGGGCTAGCGGGTTCCGAGCAGTTCTTC.

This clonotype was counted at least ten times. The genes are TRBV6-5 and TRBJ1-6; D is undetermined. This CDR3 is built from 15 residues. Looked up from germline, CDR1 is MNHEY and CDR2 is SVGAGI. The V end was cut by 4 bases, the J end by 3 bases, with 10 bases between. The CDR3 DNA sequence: TGTGCCAGCAGTTCGTGGTCCCGCTATAATTCACCCCTCCACTTT. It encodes CASSSWSRYNSPLHF.

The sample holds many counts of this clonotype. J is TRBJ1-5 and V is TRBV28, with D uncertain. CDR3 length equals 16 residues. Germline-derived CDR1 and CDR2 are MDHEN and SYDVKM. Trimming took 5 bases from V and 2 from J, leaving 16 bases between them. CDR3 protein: CASSRNYDIGNQPQHF. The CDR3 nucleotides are TGTGCCAGCAGTCGAAACTACGATATAGGCAATCAGCCCCAGCATTTT.

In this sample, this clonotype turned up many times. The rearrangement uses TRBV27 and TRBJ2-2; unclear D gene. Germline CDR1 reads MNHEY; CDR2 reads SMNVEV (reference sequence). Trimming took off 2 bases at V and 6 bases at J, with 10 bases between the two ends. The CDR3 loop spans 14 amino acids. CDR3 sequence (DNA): TGTGCCAGCAGTTTAGGGGAATCGCCCGGGGAGCTGTTTTTT. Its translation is CASSLGESPGELFF.

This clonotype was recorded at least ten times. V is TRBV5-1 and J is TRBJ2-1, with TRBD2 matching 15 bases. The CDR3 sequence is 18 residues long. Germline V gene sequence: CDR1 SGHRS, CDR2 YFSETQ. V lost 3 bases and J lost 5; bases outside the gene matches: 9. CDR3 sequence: CASSYGLAGGLRDNEQFF. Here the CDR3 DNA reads TGCGCCAGCAGCTATGGACTAGCGGGAGGGCTGCGGGACAATGAGCAGTTCTTC.

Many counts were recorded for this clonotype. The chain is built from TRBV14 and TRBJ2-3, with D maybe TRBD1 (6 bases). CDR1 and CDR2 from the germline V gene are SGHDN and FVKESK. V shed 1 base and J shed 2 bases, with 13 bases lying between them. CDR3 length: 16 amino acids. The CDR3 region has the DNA TGTGCCAGCAGCCAAGCAGCCTGGGACAACACAGATACGCAGTATTTT. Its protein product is CASSQAAWDNTDTQYF.

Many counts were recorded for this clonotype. This CDR3 reads CASSLIGGSNNSPLHF. CDR3 nucleotides: TGTGCCAGCAGCCTCATTGGTGGCAGTAATAATTCACCCCTCCACTTT. This chain links TRBV5-4 with TRBJ1-6; D is unclear. Trimming shortened V by 4 bases and J by 5 bases, and 16 bases separated the two germline ends. The CDR3 is made up of 16 amino acids. Germline V CDR1 and CDR2: SGHNT, YYREEE (reference sequence).

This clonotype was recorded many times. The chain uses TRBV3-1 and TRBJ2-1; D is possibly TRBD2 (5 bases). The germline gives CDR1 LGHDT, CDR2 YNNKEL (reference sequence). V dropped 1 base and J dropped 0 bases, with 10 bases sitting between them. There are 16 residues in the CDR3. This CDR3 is CASSQVVGSSYNEQFF. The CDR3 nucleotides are TGTGCCAGCAGCCAAGTTGTGGGGAGCTCCTACAATGAGCAGTTCTTC.

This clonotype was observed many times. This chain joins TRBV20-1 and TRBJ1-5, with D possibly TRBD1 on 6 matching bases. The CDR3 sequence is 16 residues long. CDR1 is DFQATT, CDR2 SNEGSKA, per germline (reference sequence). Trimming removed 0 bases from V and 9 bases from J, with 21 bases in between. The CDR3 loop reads CSARDPVDSLRVPQHF. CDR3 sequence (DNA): TGCAGTGCTAGAGATCCTGTGGACAGTCTAAGGGTGCCCCAGCATTTT.

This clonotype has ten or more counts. The CDR3 sequence: CATSDQSASGYQETQYF. The CDR3 nucleotides read TGTGCCACCAGTGATCAATCGGCTAGCGGGTACCAAGAGACCCAGTACTTC. J is TRBJ2-5 and V is TRBV24-1, with TRBD2 identical over 8 bases. V shed 3 bases, J shed 0 bases, and the junction held 8 bases outside the gene matches. CDR1 and CDR2 (germline): KGHDR, SFDVKD. CDR3 size: 17 residues.

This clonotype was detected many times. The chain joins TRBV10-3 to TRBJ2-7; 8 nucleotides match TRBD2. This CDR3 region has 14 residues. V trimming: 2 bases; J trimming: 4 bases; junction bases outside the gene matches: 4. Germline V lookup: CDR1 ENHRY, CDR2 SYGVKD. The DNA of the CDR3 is TGTGCCATCAGTGAGACAAGCGGGAGTTACGAGCAGTACTTC. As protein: CAISETSGSYEQYF.

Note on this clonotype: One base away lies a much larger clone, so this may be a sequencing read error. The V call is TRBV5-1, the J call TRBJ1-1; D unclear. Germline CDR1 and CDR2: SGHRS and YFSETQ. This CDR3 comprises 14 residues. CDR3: CDSSLYGRNTEAFF. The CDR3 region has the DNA TGCGACAGCAGCTTGTATGGGCGGAACACTGAAGCTTTCTTT.

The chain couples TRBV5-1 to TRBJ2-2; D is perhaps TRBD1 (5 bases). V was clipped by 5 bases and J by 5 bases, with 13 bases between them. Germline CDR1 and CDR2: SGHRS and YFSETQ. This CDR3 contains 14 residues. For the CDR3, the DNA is TGCGCCAGCAGTCATGGAGACAGAACCGGGGAGCTGTTTTTT. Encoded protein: CASSHGDRTGELFF.

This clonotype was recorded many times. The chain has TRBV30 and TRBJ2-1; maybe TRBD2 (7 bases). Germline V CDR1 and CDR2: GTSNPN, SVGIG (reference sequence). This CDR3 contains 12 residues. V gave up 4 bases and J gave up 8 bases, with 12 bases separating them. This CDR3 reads CAWTLGGDEQFF. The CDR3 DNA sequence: TGTGCCTGGACCTTAGGGGGGGATGAGCAGTTCTTC.

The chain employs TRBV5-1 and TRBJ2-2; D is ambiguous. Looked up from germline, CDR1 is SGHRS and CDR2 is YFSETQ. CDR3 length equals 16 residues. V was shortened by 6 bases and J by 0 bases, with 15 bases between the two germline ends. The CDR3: CASTPPEQPNTGELFF. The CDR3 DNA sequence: TGCGCCAGCACTCCCCCGGAACAGCCGAACACCGGGGAGCTGTTTTTT.

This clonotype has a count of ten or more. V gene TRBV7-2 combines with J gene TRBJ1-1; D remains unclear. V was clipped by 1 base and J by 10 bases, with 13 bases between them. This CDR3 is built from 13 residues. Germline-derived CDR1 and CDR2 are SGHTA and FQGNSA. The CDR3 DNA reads TGTGCCAGCAGCTTAGTTTTTGGAGACGTAGCTTTCTTT. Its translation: CASSLVFGDVAFF.

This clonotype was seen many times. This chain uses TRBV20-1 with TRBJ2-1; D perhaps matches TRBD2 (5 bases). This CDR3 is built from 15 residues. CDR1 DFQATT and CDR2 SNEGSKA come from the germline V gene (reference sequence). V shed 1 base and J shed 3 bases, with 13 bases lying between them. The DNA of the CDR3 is TGCAGTGCTAGAGTACGGGAACTAGTCTACAATGAGCAGTTCTTC. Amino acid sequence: CSARVRELVYNEQFF.

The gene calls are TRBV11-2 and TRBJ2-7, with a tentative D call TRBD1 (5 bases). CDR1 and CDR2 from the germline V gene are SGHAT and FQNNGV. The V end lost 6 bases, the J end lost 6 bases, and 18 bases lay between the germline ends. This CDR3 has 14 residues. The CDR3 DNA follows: TGTGCCAGCAGTCGCGAGTTGACAGACCCCGAGCAGTACTTC. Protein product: CASSRELTDPEQYF.

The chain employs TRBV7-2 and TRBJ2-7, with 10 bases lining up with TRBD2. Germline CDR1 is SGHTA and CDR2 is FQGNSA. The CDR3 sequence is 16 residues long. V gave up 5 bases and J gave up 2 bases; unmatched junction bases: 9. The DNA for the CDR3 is TGTGCCAGCAGCCTTCTAGCGGGAGACTCGCCCTACGAGCAGTACTTC. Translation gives CASSLLAGDSPYEQYF.

The CDR3, as DNA: TGTGCCAGCAGCGTAGACAACAGCTACAAGCCCTACGAGCAGTACTTC. It yields the protein CASSVDNSYKPYEQYF. The V and J genes are TRBV9 and TRBJ2-7; D not resolved. V lost 0 bases and J lost 2, with 15 bases in between. There are 16 residues in the CDR3. Germline loops: CDR1 SGDLS, CDR2 YYNGEE.

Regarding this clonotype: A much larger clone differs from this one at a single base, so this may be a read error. CDR3 bases: TGTGCCTGCACCATGGCTAGAATCTACAATGAGCAGTTCTTC. The encoded protein is CACTMARIYNEQFF. V gene TRBV30 combines with J gene TRBJ2-1; D is undetermined. The V and J ends lost 6 bases and 3 bases respectively, with 15 bases between them. Germline V gives CDR1 GTSNPN, CDR2 SVGIG (reference sequence). The CDR3 covers 14 residues.

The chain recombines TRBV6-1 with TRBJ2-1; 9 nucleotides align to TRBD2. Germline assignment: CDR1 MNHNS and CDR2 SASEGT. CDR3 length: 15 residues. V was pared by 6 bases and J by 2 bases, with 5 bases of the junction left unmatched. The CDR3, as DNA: TGTGCCAGCAGCATAGCGGGAGCCCCCTACAATGAGCAGTTCTTC. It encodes CASSIAGAPYNEQFF.